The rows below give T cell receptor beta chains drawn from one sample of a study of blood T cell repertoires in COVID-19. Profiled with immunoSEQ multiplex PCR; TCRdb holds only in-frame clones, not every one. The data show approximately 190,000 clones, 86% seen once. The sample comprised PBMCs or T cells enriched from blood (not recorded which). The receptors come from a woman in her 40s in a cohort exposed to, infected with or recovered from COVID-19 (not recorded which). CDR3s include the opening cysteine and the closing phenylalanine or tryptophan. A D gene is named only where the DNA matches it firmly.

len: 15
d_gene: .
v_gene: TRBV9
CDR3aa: CASSVAGTSYNEQFF

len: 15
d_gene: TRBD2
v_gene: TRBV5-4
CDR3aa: CASSPGTSPGDEQFF

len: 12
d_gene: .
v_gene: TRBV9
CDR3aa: CASRNQQGGYTF

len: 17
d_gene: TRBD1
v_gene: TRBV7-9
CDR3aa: CASSLDRLRDRGSEAFF

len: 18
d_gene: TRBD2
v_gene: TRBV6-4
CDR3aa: CASSDSGVAGDNTGELFF

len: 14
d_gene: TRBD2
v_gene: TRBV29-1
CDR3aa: CSVELAGFQETQYF

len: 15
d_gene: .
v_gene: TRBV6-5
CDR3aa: CASSPGSANTGELFF

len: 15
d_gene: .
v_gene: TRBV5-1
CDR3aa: CASSLAQGWDTEAFF

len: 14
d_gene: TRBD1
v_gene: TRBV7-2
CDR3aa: CASSKTGEVTEAFF

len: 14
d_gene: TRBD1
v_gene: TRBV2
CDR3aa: CASRTGQGGNEQFF

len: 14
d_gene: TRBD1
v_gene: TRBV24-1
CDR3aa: CATSDSLTGNRQYF

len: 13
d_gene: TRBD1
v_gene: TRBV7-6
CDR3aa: CASSPGTDYGYTF

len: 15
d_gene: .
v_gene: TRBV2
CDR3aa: CASRGQTGTLAPLHF

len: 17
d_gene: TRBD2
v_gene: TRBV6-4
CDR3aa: CASSDWTSGVGTDTQYF

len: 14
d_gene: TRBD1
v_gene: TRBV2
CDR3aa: CASIRTGGEGGYTF

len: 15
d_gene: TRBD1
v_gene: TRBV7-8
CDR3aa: CASSPDRGHNSPLHF

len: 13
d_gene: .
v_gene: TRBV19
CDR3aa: CASSSALTDTQYF

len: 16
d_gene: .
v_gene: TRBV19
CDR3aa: CASSISRREIGETQYF

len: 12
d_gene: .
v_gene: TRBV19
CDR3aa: CASSIGAGAQHF

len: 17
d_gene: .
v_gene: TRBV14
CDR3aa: CASSHMDYPNSYNEQFF

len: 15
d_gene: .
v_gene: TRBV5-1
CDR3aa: CASSWLGGLYNEQFF

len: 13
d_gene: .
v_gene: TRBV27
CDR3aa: CASSSPGFDEQFF

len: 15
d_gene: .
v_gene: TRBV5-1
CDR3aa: CASSNSGALNTEAFF

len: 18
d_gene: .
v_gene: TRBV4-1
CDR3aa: CASSQFLSSAGAGGELFF

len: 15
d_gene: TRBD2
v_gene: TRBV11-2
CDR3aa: CASSFTGGAGYEQYF

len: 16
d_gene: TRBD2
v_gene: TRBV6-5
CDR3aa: CASSFLAGGDDNEQFF

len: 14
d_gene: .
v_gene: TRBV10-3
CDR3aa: CAISEDGRTYEQYF

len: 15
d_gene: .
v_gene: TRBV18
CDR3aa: CASSPSDSTYNEQFF

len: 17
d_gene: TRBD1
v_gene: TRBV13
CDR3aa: CASRLRTGATINYGYTF

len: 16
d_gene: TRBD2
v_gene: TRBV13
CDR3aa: CASSNEAGGPFNEQFF

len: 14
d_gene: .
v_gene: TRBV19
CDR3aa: CASSAGESNEKLFF

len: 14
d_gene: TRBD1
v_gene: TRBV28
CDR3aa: CASSGQGSNYGYTF

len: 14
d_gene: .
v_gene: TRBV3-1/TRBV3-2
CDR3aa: CASSRGQGGDEQYF

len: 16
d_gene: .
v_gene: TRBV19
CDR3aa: CASSIASGGLGYEQYF

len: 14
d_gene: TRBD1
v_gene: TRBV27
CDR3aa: CASSLTRGRTEAFF

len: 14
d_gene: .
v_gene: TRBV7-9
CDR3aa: CASSMGRDPHRYTF

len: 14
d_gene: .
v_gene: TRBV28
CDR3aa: CASSSQGGPYEQYF

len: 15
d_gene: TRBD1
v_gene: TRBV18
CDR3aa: CASSLPQGVWREQYF

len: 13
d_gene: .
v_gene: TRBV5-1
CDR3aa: CASSPERGNTIYF

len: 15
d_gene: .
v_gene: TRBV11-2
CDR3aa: CASSLRGDRLNEQYF

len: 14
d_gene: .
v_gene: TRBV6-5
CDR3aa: CASSYSGGSQPQHF

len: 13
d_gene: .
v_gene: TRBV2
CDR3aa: CASSWTPWETQYF

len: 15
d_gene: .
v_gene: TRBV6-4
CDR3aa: CASSTEAGRGDTQYF